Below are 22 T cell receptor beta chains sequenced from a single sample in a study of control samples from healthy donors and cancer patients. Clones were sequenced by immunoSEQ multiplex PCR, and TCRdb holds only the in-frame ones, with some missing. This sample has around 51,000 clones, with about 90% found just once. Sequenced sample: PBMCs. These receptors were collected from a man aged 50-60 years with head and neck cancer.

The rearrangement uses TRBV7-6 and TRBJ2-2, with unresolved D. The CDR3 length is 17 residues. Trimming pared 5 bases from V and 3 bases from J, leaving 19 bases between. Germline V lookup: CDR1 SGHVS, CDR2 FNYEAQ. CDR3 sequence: CASSRPTRARYTGELFF. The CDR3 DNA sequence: TGTGCCAGCAGCCGACCGACAAGGGCTAGGTACACCGGGGAGCTGTTTTTT. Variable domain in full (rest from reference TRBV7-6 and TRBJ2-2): GAGVSQSPRYKVTKRGQDVALRCDPISGHVSLYWYRQALGQGPEFLTYFNYEAQQDKSGLPNDRFSAERPEGSISTLTIQRTEQRDSAMYRCASSRPTRARYTGELFFGEGSRLTVL.

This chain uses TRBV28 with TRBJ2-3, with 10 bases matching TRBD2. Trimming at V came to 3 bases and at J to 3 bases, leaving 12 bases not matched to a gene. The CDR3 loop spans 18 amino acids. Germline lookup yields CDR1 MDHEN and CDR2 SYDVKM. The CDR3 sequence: CASSFPLSPAGGTDTQYF. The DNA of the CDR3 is TGTGCCAGCAGTTTTCCCCTATCCCCAGCGGGGGGGACAGATACGCAGTATTTT.

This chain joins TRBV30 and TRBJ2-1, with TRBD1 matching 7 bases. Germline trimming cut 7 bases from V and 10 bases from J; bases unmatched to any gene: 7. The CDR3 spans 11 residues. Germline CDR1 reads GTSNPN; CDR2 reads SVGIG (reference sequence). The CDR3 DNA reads TGTGCCTTTGCGCAACAGGGGGAGCAGTTCTTC. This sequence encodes CAFAQQGEQFF.

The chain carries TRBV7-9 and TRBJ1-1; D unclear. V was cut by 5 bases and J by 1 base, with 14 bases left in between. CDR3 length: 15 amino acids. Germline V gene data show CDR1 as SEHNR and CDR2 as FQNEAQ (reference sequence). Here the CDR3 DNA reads TGTGCCAGCAGCGCCTACGCCAAGGGGAACACTGAAGCTTTCTTT. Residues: CASSAYAKGNTEAFF.

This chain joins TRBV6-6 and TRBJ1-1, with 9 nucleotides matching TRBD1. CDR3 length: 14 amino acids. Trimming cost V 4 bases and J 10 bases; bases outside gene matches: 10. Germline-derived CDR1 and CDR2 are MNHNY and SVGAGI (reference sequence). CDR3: CASSLQGARLGAFF. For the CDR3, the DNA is TGTGCCAGCAGTTTACAGGGGGCTCGCCTTGGAGCTTTCTTT.

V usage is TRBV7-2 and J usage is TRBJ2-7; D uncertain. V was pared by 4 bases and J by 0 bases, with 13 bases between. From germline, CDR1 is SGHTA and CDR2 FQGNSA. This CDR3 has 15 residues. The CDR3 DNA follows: TGTGCCAGCAGCTCCCGGCGAGCCTTCTCCTACGAGCAGTACTTC. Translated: CASSSRRAFSYEQYF.

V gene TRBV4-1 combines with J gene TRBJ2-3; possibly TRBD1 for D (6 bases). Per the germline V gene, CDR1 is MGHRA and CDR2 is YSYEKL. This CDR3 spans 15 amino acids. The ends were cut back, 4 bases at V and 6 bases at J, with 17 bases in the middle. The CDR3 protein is CASSLGPVGADTQYF. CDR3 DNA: TGCGCCAGCAGCCTGGGACCTGTGGGGGCTGATACGCAGTATTTT.

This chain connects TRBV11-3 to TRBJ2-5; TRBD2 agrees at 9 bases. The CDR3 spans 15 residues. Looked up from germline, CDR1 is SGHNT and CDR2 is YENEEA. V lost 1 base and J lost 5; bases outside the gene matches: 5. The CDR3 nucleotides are TGTGCCAGCAGCTTAGGGCTAGCGGGGATGGAGACCCAGTACTTC. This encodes CASSLGLAGMETQYF.

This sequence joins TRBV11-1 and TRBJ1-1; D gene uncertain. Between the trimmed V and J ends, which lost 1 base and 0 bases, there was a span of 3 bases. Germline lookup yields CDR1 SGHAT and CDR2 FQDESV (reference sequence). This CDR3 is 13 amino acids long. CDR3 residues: CASSLGMNTEAFF. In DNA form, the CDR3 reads TGTGCCAGCAGCTTAGGAATGAACACTGAAGCTTTCTTT.

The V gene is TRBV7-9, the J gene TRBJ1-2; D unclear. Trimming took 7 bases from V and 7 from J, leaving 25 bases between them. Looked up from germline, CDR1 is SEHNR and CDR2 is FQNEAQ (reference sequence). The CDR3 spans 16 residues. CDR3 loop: CASIILVGPASGGYTF. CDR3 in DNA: TGTGCCAGCATCATACTAGTTGGCCCGGCTTCGGGTGGCTACACCTTC.

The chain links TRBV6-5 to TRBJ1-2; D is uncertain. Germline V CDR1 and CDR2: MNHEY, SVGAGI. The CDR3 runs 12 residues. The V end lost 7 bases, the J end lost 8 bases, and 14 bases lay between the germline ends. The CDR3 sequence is CASKEGSGGYTF. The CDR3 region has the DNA TGTGCCAGCAAGGAGGGATCGGGGGGCTACACCTTC.

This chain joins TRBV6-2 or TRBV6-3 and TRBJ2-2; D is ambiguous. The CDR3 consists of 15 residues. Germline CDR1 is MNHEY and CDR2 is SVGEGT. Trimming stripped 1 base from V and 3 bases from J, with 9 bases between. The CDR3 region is CASSYYGRYTGELFF. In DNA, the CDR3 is TGTGCCAGCAGTTACTATGGCAGGTACACCGGGGAGCTGTTTTTT.

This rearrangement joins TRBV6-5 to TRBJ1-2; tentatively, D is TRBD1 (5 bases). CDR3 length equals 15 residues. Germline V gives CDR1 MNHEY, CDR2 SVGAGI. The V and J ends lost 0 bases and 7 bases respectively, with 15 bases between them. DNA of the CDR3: TGTGCCAGCAGTTACTCGAGGCAGGGATCCGGTGGCTACACCTTC. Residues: CASSYSRQGSGGYTF.

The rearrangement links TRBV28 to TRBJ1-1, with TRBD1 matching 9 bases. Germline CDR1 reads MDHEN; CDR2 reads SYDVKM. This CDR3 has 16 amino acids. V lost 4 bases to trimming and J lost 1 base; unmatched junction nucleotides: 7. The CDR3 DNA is TGTGCCAGCAGTTCACCCGGGACAGGGAAGAACACTGAAGCTTTCTTT. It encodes CASSSPGTGKNTEAFF.

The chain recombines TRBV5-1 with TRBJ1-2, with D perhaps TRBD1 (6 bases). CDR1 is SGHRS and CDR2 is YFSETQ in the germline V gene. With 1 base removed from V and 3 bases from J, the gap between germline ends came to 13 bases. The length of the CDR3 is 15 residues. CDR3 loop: CASSLRGGSDYGYTF. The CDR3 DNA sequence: TGCGCCAGCAGCTTGCGAGGGGGAAGTGACTATGGCTACACCTTC.

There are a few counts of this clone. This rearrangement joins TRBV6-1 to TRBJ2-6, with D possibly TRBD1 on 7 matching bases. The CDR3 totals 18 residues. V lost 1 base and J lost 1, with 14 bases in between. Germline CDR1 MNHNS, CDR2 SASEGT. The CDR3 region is CASSEDAGGWSGANVLTF. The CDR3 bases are TGTGCCAGCAGTGAAGATGCAGGGGGGTGGTCTGGGGCCAACGTCCTGACTTTC.

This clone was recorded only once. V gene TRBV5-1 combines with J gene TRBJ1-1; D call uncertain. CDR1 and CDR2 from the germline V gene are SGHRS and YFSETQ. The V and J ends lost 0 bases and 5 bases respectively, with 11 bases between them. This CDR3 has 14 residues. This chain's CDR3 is CASSLGGTVTEAFF. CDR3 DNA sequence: TGCGCCAGCAGCTTGGGGGGTACGGTGACTGAAGCTTTCTTT.

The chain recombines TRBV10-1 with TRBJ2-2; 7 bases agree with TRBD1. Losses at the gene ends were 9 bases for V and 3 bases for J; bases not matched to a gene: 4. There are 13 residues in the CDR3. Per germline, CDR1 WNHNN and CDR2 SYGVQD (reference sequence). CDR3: CASQGEYTGELFF. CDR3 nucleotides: TGCGCCAGTCAGGGGGAGTACACCGGGGAGCTGTTTTTT.

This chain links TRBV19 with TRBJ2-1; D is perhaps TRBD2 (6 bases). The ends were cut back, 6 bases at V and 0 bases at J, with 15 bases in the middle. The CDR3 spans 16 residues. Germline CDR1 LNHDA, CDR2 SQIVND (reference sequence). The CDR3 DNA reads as TGTGCCAGTAGGGATTCAGGGAGGAGCTCCTACAATGAGCAGTTCTTC. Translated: CASRDSGRSSYNEQFF.

The CDR3 loop is CASVGGRGVNEQYF. The CDR3 DNA is TGTGCCAGCGTCGGGGGTAGGGGAGTCAACGAGCAGTACTTC. The rearrangement links TRBV19 to TRBJ2-7; D might be TRBD2 (6 bases). Trimming stripped 9 bases from V and 5 bases from J, with 20 bases between. The CDR3 extends over 14 amino acids. Looked up from germline, CDR1 is LNHDA and CDR2 is SQIVND (reference sequence).

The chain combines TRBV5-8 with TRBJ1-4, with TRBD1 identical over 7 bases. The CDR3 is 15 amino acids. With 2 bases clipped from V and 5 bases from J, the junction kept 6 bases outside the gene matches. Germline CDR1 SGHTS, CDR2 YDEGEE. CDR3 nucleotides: TGTGCCAGCAGCTTCCAGGGACAGCCAAATGAAAAACTGTTTTTT. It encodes CASSFQGQPNEKLFF. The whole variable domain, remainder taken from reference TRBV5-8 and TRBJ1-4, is EAGVTQSPTHLIKTRGQQATLRCSPISGHTSVYWYQQALGLGLQFLLWYDEGEERNRGNFPPRFSGRQFPNYSSELNVNALELEDSALYLCASSFQGQPNEKLFFGSGTQLSVL.

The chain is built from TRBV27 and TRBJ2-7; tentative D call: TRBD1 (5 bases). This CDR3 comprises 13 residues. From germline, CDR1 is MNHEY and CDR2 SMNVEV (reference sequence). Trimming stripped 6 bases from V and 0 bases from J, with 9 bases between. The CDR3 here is CASSKDISYEQYF. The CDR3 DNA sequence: TGTGCCAGCAGCAAGGACATCTCCTACGAGCAGTACTTC.